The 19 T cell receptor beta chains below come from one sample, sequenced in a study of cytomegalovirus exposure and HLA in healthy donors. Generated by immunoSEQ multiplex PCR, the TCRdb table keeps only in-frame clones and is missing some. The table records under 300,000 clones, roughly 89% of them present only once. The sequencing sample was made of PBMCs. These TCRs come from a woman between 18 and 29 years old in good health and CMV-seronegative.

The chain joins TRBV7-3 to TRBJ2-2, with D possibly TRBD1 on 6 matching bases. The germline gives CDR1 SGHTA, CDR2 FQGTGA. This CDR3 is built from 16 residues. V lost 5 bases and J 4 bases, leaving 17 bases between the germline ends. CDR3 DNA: TGTGCCAGCAGCCGGGTCGCAGGGGATGTCACCGGGGAGCTGTTTTTT. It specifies CASSRVAGDVTGELFF.

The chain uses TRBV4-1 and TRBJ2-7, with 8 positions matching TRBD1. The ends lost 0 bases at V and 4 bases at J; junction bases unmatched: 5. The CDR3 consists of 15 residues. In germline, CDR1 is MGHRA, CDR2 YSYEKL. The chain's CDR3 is CASSQDQQGVYEQYF. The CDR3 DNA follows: TGCGCCAGCAGCCAAGATCAACAGGGGGTTTACGAGCAGTACTTC.

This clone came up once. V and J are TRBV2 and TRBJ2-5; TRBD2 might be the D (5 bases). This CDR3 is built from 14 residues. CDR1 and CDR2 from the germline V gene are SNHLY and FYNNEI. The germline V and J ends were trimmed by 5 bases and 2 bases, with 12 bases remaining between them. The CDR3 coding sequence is TGTGCCAGCAGTTACGGGGTACGACAAGAGACCCAGTACTTC. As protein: CASSYGVRQETQYF.

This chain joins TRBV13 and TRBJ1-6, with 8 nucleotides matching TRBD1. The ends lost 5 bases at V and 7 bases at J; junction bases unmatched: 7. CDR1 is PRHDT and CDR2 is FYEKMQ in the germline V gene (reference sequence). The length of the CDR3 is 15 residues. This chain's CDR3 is CASSETGTGNSPLHF. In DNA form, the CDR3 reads TGTGCCAGCAGCGAAACCGGGACAGGCAATTCACCCCTCCACTTT.

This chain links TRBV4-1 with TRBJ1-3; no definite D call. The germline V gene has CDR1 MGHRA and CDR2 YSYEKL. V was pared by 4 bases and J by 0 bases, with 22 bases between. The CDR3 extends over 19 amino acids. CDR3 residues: CASSPSAQWQYGSGNTIYF. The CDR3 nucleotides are TGCGCCAGCAGCCCCTCGGCACAGTGGCAATACGGCTCTGGAAACACCATATATTTT.

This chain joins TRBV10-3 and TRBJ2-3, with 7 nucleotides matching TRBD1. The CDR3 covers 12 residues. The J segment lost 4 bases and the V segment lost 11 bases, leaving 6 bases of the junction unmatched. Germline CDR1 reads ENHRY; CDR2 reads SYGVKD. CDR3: CASRGLADTQYF. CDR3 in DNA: TGTGCCTCCAGGGGGTTGGCAGATACGCAGTATTTT.

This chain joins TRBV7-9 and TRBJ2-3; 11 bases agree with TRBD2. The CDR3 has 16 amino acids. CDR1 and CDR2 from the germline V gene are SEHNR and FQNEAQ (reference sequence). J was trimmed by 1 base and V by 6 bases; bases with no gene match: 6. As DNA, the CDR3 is TGTGCCAGCAGTACCCTAGCGGGGGGAGGCACAGATACGCAGTATTTT. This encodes CASSTLAGGGTDTQYF.

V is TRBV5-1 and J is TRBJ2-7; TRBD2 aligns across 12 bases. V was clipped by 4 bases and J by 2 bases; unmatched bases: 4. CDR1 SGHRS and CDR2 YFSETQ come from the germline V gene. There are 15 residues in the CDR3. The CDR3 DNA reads TGCGCCAGCAGCGGACTAGCGGGGAACACCTACGAGCAGTACGTC. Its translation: CASSGLAGNTYEQYV.

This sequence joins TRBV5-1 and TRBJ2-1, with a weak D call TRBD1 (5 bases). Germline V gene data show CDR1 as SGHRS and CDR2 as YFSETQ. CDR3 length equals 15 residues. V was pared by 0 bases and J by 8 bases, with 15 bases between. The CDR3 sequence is CASSLALSRAHEQFF. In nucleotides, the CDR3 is TGCGCCAGCAGCTTGGCCCTCAGCAGGGCTCATGAGCAGTTCTTC.

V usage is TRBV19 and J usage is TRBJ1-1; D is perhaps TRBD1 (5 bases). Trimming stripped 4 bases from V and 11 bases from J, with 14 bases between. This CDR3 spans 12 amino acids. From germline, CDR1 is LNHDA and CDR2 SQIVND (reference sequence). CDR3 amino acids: CASSKGEGWAFF. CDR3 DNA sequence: TGTGCCAGTAGTAAAGGGGAAGGTTGGGCTTTCTTT.

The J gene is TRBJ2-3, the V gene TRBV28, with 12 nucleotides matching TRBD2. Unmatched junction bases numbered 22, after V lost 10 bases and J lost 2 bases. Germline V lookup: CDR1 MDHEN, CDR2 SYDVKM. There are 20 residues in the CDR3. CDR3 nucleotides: TGTGCCACCAGATTCCACCGGGGTAAATCTAGCGGGGGGGCCACAGATACGCAGTATTTT. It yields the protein CATRFHRGKSSGGATDTQYF.

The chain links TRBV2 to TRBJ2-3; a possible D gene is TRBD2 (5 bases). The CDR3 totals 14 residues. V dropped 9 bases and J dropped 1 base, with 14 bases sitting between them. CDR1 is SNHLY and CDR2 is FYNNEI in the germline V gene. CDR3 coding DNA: TGTGCCAGGCAGGATGCCGGGGGCACAGATACGCAGTATTTT. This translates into CARQDAGGTDTQYF.

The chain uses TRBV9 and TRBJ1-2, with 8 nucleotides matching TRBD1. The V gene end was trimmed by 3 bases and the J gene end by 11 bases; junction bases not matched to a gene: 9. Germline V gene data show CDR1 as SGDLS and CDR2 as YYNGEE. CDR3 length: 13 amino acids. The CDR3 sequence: CASSGGSGGGYTF. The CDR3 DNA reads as TGTGCCAGCAGCGGAGGGTCAGGGGGCGGTTACACCTTC.

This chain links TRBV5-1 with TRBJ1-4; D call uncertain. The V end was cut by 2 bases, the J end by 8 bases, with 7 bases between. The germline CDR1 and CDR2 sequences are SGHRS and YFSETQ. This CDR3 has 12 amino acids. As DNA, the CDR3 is TGCGCCAGCAGCTTTCCGTCCGAAAAACTGTTTTTT. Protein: CASSFPSEKLFF.

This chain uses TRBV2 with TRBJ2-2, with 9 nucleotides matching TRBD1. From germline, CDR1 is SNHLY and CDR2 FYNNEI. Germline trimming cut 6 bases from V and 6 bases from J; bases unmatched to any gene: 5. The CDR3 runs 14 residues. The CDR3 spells CASRNTGGPGELFF. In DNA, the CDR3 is TGTGCCAGCAGGAATACAGGGGGCCCCGGGGAGCTGTTTTTT. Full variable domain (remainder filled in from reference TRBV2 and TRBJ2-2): EPEVTQTPSHQVTQMGQEVILRCVPISNHLYFYWYRQILGQKVEFLVSFYNNEISEKSEIFDDQFSVERPDGSNFTLKIRSTKLEDSAMYFCASRNTGGPGELFFGEGSRLTVL.

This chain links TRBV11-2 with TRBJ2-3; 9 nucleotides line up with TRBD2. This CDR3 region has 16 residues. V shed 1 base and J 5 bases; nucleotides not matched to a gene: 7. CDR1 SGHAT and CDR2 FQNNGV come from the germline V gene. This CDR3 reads CASSLGLAGKVDTQYF. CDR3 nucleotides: TGTGCCAGCAGCTTAGGGCTAGCGGGGAAGGTAGATACGCAGTATTTT. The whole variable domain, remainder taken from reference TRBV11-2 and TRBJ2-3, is EAGVAQSPRYKIIEKRQSVAFWCNPISGHATLYWYQQILGQGPKLLIQFQNNGVVDDSQLPKDRFSAERLKGVDSTLKIQPAKLEDSAVYLCASSLGLAGKVDTQYFGPGTRLTVL.

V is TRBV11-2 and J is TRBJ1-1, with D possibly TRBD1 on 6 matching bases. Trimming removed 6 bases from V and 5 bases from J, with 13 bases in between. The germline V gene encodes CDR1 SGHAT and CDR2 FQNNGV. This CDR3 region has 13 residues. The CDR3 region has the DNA TGTGCCAGCAGTAGTATGAGGGGGACTGAAGCTTTCTTT. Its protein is CASSSMRGTEAFF.

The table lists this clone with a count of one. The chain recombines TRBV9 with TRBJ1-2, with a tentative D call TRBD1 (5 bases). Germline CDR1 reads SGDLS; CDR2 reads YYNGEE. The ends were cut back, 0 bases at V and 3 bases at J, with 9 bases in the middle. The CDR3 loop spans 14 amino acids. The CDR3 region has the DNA TGTGCCAGCAGCGTAGATGACAGTTACTATGGCTACACCTTC. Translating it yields CASSVDDSYYGYTF.

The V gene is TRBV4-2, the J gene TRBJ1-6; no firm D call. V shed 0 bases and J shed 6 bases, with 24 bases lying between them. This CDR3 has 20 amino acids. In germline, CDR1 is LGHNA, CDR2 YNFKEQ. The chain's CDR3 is CASSQERKVWATKVNSPLHF. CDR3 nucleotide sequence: TGTGCCAGCAGCCAAGAAAGGAAGGTCTGGGCCACAAAGGTTAATTCACCCCTCCACTTT.